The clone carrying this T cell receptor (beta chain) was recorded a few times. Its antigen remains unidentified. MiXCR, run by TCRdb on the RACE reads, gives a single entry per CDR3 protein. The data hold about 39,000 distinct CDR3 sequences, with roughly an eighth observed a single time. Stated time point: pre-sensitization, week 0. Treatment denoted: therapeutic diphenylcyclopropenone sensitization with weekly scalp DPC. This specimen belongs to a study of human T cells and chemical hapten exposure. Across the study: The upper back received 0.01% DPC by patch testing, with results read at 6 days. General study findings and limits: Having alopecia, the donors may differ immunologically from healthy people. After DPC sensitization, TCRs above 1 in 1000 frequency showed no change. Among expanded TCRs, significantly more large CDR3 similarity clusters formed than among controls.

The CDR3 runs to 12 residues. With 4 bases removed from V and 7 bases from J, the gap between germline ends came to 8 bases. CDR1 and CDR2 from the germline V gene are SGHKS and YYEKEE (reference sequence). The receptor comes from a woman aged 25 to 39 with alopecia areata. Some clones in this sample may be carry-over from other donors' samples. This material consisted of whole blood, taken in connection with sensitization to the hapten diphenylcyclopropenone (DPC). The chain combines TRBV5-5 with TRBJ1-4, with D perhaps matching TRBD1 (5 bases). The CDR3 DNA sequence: TGTGCCAGCAGCCCGGGGGGTGAAAAACTGTTTTTT. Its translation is CASSPGGEKLFF.